Reported below is one T cell receptor beta chain. This clone's antigen is unknown. Base quality data are lacking; no much larger clone is found one base away. This specimen comes from a study of neoadjuvant anti-PD-1 for oral cavity cancer (dated by TCRdb to about 2021). Looking at the study overall: Before undergoing curative-intent surgical resection, most patients got three to four biweekly nivolumab doses at 3 mg/kg. Patients who did not progress were given a fourth nivolumab dose at about day 43 and had definitive surgical resection on days 50-56. Under RECIST 1.1, a patient counted as a responder if showing complete response, partial response or stable disease, and as a non-responder if showing progression. The parent correlative cohort had about a dozen patients and a response rate of 33%.

For deep sequencing, PBMC libraries mostly used roughly 0.5 ug of input genomic DNA, with six replicates for each sample. TCRbeta libraries were prepared with the immunoSEQ hsTCRbeta kit according to the manufacturer's instructions. An Illumina NovaSeq 6000 S4 flow cell was used to sequence the final libraries, which had first been combined to 3 nM. Regarding the original processing steps: The immunoSEQ Analyzer handled quality control and preprocessing of the raw data. The analysis was limited to productive rearrangements, and each clonotype was defined by a unique CDR3 amino acid sequence. Repertoire clonality was estimated as the Gini-Simpson index, which was calculated using the R package tcR. Gini indices were compared with Student's t test, and associations with tumor size change were assessed by Pearson correlation. The table comes from immuneACCESS by way of TCRdb, which keeps in-frame sequences with V and J called. Part of the clones is missing from these tables; in studies checked, under half for an unresolved V gene and the rest for unknown reasons. V, J and clone size derive from that table, while D and trimming were established from the DNA sequence. The sample table lists approximately 13,000 clones, roughly two thirds of them with a count of one. The ten largest clonotypes hold around 3.3% of the sample.

The label giving this sample's time point can be read as: after neoadjuvant nivolumab, at surgical resection. Patients had been newly diagnosed with stage II-IVA oral cavity squamous cell carcinoma, and no prior systemic or radiation treatment had been given to the patients. Everyone in the cohort had locally advanced, HPV-negative oral cavity squamous cell carcinoma. Peripheral blood mononuclear cells were analyzed directly, without maintenance or expansion in culture. Samples came from a longitudinal correlative study of a single-arm phase II trial of neoadjuvant nivolumab in oral cavity squamous cell carcinoma. Subject-matched pre- and post-treatment PBMCs and tumors from three responders and three non-responders underwent genomic DNA-based TCRbeta sequencing. Peripheral blood mononuclear cells were collected before nivolumab treatment and again after treatment, at the time of surgery. The Maxwell RSC DNA from Cells kit was used to isolate genomic DNA from PBMCs.

Overall study results and their limits: Within PBMCs, T cell clonality (Gini index) was significantly higher in non-responders than responders after neoadjuvant nivolumab. Higher pretreatment blood TCRbeta clonality and lower post-treatment tumor TCRbeta clonality were correlated with higher pretreatment blood Treg/Th17 ratios. Only a few patients per response group were included in the TCR analyses, and the authors called for validation in larger cohorts.

Here V drops 6 bases and J drops 4 bases, and the junction holds 5 bases not matched to any gene. Taken from cysteine to phenylalanine, the CDR3 has 15 residues. Left in the record is the CDR3 DNA by itself, 45 bases read in frame from the first base. As encoded in the germline V gene, CDR1 is SGHTA while CDR2 is FQGTGA. The sequencing used PBMCs, collected after nivolumab (anti-PD-1) treatment. The V and J segments used are TRBV7-3 and TRBJ2-5, with 13 bases in between that match TRBD2. The clonotype originates from a person aged 35-79 years with oral cavity squamous cell carcinoma. CDR3 reads: CASSRTSGSVETQYF. The DNA reads as follows: TGTGCCAGCAGTAGGACTAGCGGGAGTGTAGAGACCCAGTACTTC.